This entry lists 4 T cell receptor beta chains sequenced from one sample in a study of T-cell reconstitution after alpha-beta-depleted transplantation in children. Unique molecular identifiers were incorporated when the TCRbeta library was constructed. From the PCR reads, TCRdb called clonotypes with MiXCR, one entry per CDR3 protein. The sample yields around 200,000 distinct CDR3 sequences, approximately 10% seen once. The sequencing used PBMCs, collected before TCRalphabeta/CD19-depleted stem cell transplant. The source is a child less than two years old with acute myeloid leukemia, due to receive a stem cell transplant.

The sample holds one count of this clonotype. The chain uses TRBV7-9 and TRBJ2-7; 7 bases align to TRBD1. This CDR3 region has 15 residues. Looked up from germline, CDR1 is SEHNR and CDR2 is FQNEAQ (reference sequence). V lost 4 bases, J lost 3 bases, and 9 bases stayed unmatched. The CDR3 DNA reads as TGTGCCAGCAGCTCCAAAGACAGGGATTACTACGAGCAGTACTTC. This gives the protein CASSSKDRDYYEQYF.

This clonotype has ten or more counts. The CDR3 sequence: CATGVGELFF. CDR3 bases: TGTGCCACCGGGGTCGGGGAGCTGTTTTTT. The gene calls are TRBV10-3 and TRBJ2-2, with D maybe TRBD2 (5 bases). The CDR3 length is 10 residues. Germline V gene sequence: CDR1 ENHRY, CDR2 SYGVKD. Trimming pared 10 bases from V and 7 bases from J, leaving 7 bases between.

This clonotype has ten or more counts. V usage is TRBV29-1 and J usage is TRBJ1-2, with D perhaps TRBD1 (6 bases). The V end lost 4 bases, the J end lost 6 bases, and 12 bases lay between the germline ends. CDR1 and CDR2 from the germline V gene are SQVTM and ANQGSEA. This CDR3 has 12 residues. Here the CDR3 reads CSVVTGGDGYTF. The CDR3 coding sequence is TGCAGCGTTGTCACCGGGGGCGATGGCTACACCTTC.

This clonotype was counted at least ten times. The DNA of the CDR3 is TGCAGTGCTAGAGAAGGGCGGGGGACCTACAATGAGCAGTTCTTC. Protein product: CSAREGRGTYNEQFF. This chain links TRBV20-1 with TRBJ2-1; 7 bases fit TRBD2. Germline V lookup: CDR1 DFQATT, CDR2 SNEGSKA (reference sequence). This CDR3 region has 15 residues. V gave up 0 bases and J gave up 2 bases; unmatched junction bases: 4.